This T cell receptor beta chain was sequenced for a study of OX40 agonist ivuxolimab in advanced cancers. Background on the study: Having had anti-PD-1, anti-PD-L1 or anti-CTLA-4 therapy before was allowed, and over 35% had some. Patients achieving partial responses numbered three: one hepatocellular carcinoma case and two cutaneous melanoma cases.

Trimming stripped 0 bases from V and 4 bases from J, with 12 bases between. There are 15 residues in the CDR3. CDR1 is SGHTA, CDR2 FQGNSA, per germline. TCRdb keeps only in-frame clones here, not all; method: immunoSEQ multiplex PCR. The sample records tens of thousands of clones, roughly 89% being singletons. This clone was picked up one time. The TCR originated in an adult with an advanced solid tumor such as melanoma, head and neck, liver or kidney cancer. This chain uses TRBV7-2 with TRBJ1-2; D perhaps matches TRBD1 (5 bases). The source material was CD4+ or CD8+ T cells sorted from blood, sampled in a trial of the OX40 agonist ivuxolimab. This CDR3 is CASSLAGEGFYGYTF. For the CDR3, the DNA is TGTGCCAGCAGCTTAGCGGGGGAGGGCTTCTATGGCTACACCTTC.